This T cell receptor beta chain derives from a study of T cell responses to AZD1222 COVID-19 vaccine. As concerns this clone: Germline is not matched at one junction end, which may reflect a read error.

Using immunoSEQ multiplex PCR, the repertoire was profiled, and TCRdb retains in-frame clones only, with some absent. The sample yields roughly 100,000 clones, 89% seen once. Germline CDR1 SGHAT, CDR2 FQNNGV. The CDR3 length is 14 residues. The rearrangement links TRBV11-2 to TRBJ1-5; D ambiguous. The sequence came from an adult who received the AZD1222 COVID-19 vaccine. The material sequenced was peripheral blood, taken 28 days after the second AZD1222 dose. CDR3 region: CASSWGKGNQPQHF. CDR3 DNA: TGTGCCAGCAGCTGGGGAAAAGGCAACCAGCCCCAGCATTTT.